This TCR beta chain comes out of a study of monozygotic twins with inflammatory bowel disease (dated 2019 in TCRdb). Some background on the complete study: The complete study included 28 monozygotic twin pairs: 19 IBD-discordant Danish pairs and nine German pairs, of which four were IBD-concordant and five were IBD-discordant. Disease-associated traits were sought mainly through comparisons between IBD patients and their genetically identical healthy co-twins within discordant pairs. Each individual had, on average, about 151 000 unique TCRalpha sequences and 181 000 unique TCRbeta sequences available for analysis. Broader findings and caveats from the paper: No single strong signal or clonotype linked to IBD turned up in the results, so the idea that one exists was not supported. Because patients received different immunosuppressive treatments, the repertoires may have picked up extra background noise and variability between individuals. Concordant and discordant twins showed no difference in repertoire similarity, possibly because of limited statistical power. IBD patients had lower TCRbeta repertoire diversity, measured by the inverse Simpson index, than their healthy co-twins. Fewer clonotypes were shared with other individuals by IBD patients than by healthy twins, most markedly in patients showing signs of disease activity. The analysis was unable to tell apart different T cell subtypes.

The CDR3 contains 16 residues, cysteine and phenylalanine counted. No DNA is recorded. CDR1 SGHRS and CDR2 YFSETQ were looked up in the germline V gene. An approximately 2.6 ml peripheral blood sample was drawn into PAXgene tubes per donor and stored at -80°C. Without any T cell sorting, total RNA was extracted from whole blood using the PAXgene blood miRNA kit on an automated QIAcube. Peripheral blood from monozygotic twin pairs, either concordant or discordant for inflammatory bowel disease, underwent deep TCRalpha and TCRbeta repertoire profiling that used unique molecular barcoding. Smoking habits were recorded for all twin pairs, and each individual was classified as a current, former or never smoker. As to this clonotype: Its antigen is unknown.

The library relied on 5' RACE. For each TCR library, around 3,500 ng of total RNA was used. For each sample, cDNA was synthesized in eight separate reactions using SMARTScribe reverse transcriptase. During cDNA synthesis, unique molecular identifiers containing a 6-nucleotide sample barcode were introduced by template switching. TCRalpha and TCRbeta cDNA was amplified in two nested PCRs of roughly 17 and 9 cycles, and bead purification was carried out after each PCR. Before amplification, the cDNA was treated with uracil DNA-glycosylase and purified using the QIAquick PCR purification kit. In the second PCR, Illumina TruSeq-compatible adapters and sample-specific barcodes were added. Library quality and concentration were checked on TapeStation and Qubit, and libraries were pooled at 5 to 6.5 ng each. Sequencing of the pooled libraries was done on an Illumina HiSeq2500 single-index Rapid Run using custom sequencing primers and 2 x 100 bp reads. The paper's processing steps were these. PCR and sequencing errors were corrected by UMI-based consensus assembly using MiGEC version 1.2.6. MiXCR version 2.1.1 handled V(D)J alignment, clonotype assembly and CDR3 extraction. Normalisation of gene usage, clonotype sharing and MAIT/NKT TCR abundance was achieved by analysing the top 1000, 10 000 and 20 000 clonotypes per sample. Diversity was computed as the inverse Simpson index with the vegan R package after downsampling to 27 000 UMIs. Statistical testing used paired Mann-Whitney U tests on the discordant twin pairs and applied Benjamini-Hochberg correction for multiple testing. The reads went through TCRdb reprocessing, and each CDR3 protein sequence gets one entry with no DNA. The V and J calls here are based on TCRdb, not the publication. The sample table holds around 380,000 distinct CDR3 sequences. The ten biggest clones cover more than 2% of the sample.

The clonotype comes from a human donor with ulcerative colitis or Crohn's disease, or a healthy co-twin of an affected twin (not recorded which). Sequencing was performed on blood. In this chain, TRBV5-1 is recombined with TRBJ2-7. CDR3 protein: CASSRIRGSSSYEQYF.